This TCR beta chain was identified during a study of cytomegalovirus exposure and HLA in healthy donors. The wider study: Sequencing of 150 million to 200 million T cells in an earlier analysis found 95 million to 120 million unique TCR beta sequences. General observations from the study: An observed cluster of highly shared sequence variants was recorded as a likely sequencing artifact. Later work found that TCR association rates differed between HLA loci; DRB1 had the most and HLA-C the fewest. The classifier reportedly diagnosed cytomegalovirus status with high specificity and sensitivity.

To note about this clone: What it recognizes is unknown.

Germline V gene lookup returns CDR1 MGHRA and CDR2 YSYEKL. V gave up 3 bases and J gave up 6 bases, with 6 bases separating them. There are 12 residues in the CDR3. PCR used 60 Vbeta primers and 13 Jbeta primers. Sequencing used immunoSEQ multiplex PCR; TCRdb keeps in-frame clones, though not all of them. This sample has 200,000 to 250,000 clones, with around 80% found just once. The rearrangement uses TRBV4-1 and TRBJ2-1; D remains unclear. The receptor's source is a man in his fifties or sixties in good health and CMV-seronegative. Sequencing input: PBMCs. CDR3 in amino acids: CASSHLGNEQFF. The CDR3 DNA is TGCGCCAGCAGCCACCTAGGCAATGAGCAGTTCTTC.